The 28 T cell receptor beta chains reported below all come from one sample, sequenced in a study of T cells in tumors after PD-1 blockade. The assay was immunoSEQ multiplex PCR, and TCRdb's table has in-frame clones only and misses some. Seen here are 10,000 to 15,000 clones, 63% observed once, and the top ten hold less than 30%. The sample was tumor tissue, taken before anti-PD-1 treatment. These receptors were taken from a human donor with cutaneous squamous cell carcinoma.

On this clone itself: One end of the junction is discordant with germline, which a read error may explain. J is TRBJ2-1 and V is TRBV18, with 10 bases fitting TRBD2. In germline, CDR1 is KGHSH, CDR2 LQKENI. CDR3 length: 16 amino acids. The CDR3 DNA reads as TGTGTCAGCTCCCCGAGCGGGAGGGCCTCCTACAATGAGCAGTTCTTC. It encodes CVSSPSGRASYNEQFF.

The chain has TRBV11-3 and TRBJ2-2, with no clear D. Germline V lookup: CDR1 SGHNT, CDR2 YENEEA. Trimming cost V 0 bases and J 7 bases, with 15 bases left between them. CDR3 length equals 16 residues. The CDR3 DNA sequence: TGTGCCAGCAGCTTAGAAGGACCTTTATCGGGCGGGGAGCTGTTTTTT. Translation gives CASSLEGPLSGGELFF.

The rearrangement links TRBV21-1 to TRBJ1-2; the table gives TRBD1 as D, unverified against the DNA. TRBV21-1 is a listed pseudogene. The CDR3 loop spans 12 amino acids. The CDR3 sequence: CASRDRVYGYTF. The CDR3 nucleotides read TGTGCCAGCCGGGACAGGGTCTATGGCTACACCTTC.

This clone was detected once. J is TRBJ2-1 and V is TRBV7-6; 13 bases align to TRBD2. The CDR3 runs to 16 residues. The germline V gene has CDR1 SGHVS and CDR2 FNYEAQ. J was trimmed by 4 bases and V by 8 bases; bases with no gene match: 8. CDR3 loop: CASAQLAGGRYNEQFF. CDR3 DNA: TGTGCCAGCGCCCAACTAGCGGGGGGGCGTTACAATGAGCAGTTCTTC.

The chain couples TRBV27 to TRBJ1-1, with D hard to call. Per germline, CDR1 MNHEY and CDR2 SMNVEV (reference sequence). Between the trimmed V and J ends, which lost 4 bases and 6 bases, there was a span of 15 bases. The CDR3 runs 14 residues. CDR3 DNA sequence: TGTGCCAGCAGTTACACCCCAAGTAGGGCTGAAGCTTTCTTT. Translating gives CASSYTPSRAEAFF.

This chain uses TRBV4-1 with TRBJ2-2; 8 nucleotides align to TRBD1. The junction had 7 bases not matched to a gene; V was cut back by 4 bases and J by 6 bases. The germline CDR1 and CDR2 sequences are MGHRA and YSYEKL. The CDR3 length is 15 residues. The CDR3, as DNA: TGCGCCAGCAGCCTGGCACAGGGGGTGTCCGGGGAGCTGTTTTTT. Protein sequence: CASSLAQGVSGELFF.

This clone has only a few counts. This rearrangement joins TRBV7-8 to TRBJ2-7; D is tentatively TRBD1 or TRBD2 (5 bases each). V was pared by 5 bases and J by 0 bases, with 17 bases between. The CDR3 runs to 16 residues. Germline CDR1 and CDR2: SGHVS and FQNEAQ. CDR3 coding DNA: TGTGCCAGCAGCCCAGGGACGTGGCGCGGCTCCTACGAGCAGTACTTC. Protein sequence: CASSPGTWRGSYEQYF.

This rearrangement joins TRBV20-1 to TRBJ2-3; 16 bases line up with TRBD2. Germline V gene lookup returns CDR1 DFQATT and CDR2 SNEGSKA (reference sequence). The V segment lost 3 bases and the J segment 3 bases; nucleotides outside the gene matches: 9. The CDR3 totals 18 residues. The CDR3 here is CSASGTSGRAGTTDTQYF. In nucleotides, the CDR3 is TGCAGTGCTAGTGGGACTAGCGGGAGGGCTGGGACGACAGATACGCAGTATTTT.

This clone was picked up a small number of times. The rearrangement links TRBV19 to TRBJ1-1; maybe TRBD1 (6 bases). The V and J ends lost 2 bases and 5 bases respectively, with 18 bases between them. The length of the CDR3 is 16 residues. Germline-derived CDR1 and CDR2 are LNHDA and SQIVND (reference sequence). The CDR3 loop is CASSIIGGGIRTEAFF. The CDR3 DNA reads as TGTGCCAGTAGTATAATAGGGGGGGGGATCCGAACTGAAGCTTTCTTT.

The V and J genes are TRBV4-2 and TRBJ2-5, with 8 bases that match TRBD2. Germline CDR1 reads LGHNA; CDR2 reads YNFKEQ. The CDR3 is 15 residues long. J lost 5 bases, V lost 2 bases, and 7 bases had no gene match. CDR3 in amino acids: CASSQKNGGGETQYF. The CDR3 bases are TGTGCCAGCAGCCAAAAAAACGGGGGGGGCGAGACCCAGTACTTC.

The V call is TRBV5-1, the J call TRBJ1-1; the match to TRBD1 covers 7 bases. This CDR3 has 15 residues. Per germline, CDR1 SGHRS and CDR2 YFSETQ. V shed 7 bases and J 0 bases; nucleotides not matched to a gene: 9. CDR3 sequence: CASRTSGGLNTEAFF. Here the CDR3 DNA reads TGCGCCAGCCGCACCTCAGGGGGATTGAACACTGAAGCTTTCTTT.

In its sample, this clone was seen a few times. The chain uses TRBV14 and TRBJ2-1; D uncertain. Germline V lookup: CDR1 SGHDN, CDR2 FVKESK. With 0 bases removed from V and 7 bases from J, the gap between germline ends came to 4 bases. The CDR3 is 12 amino acids. The chain's CDR3 is CASSQEWNEQFF. The CDR3 region has the DNA TGTGCCAGCAGCCAAGAATGGAATGAGCAGTTCTTC. Full variable domain (outside the CDR3, taken from reference TRBV14 and TRBJ2-1): EAGVTQFPSHSVIEKGQTVTLRCDPISGHDNLYWYRRVMGKEIKFLLHFVKESKQDESGMPNNRFLAERTGGTYSTLKVQPAELEDSGVYFCASSQEWNEQFFGPGTRLTVL.

The rearrangement links TRBV2 to TRBJ2-2; 9 positions match TRBD1. Germline CDR1 SNHLY, CDR2 FYNNEI. The V gene end was trimmed by 7 bases and the J gene end by 6 bases; junction bases not matched to a gene: 12. CDR3 length equals 16 residues. The CDR3 DNA reads as TGTGCCAGCAAAGCCGGCCGGACAGGGGCTGCCGGGGAGCTGTTTTTT. This translates into CASKAGRTGAAGELFF.

The J gene is TRBJ2-7, the V gene TRBV18; tentatively, D is TRBD1 (6 bases). V was shortened by 11 bases and J by 7 bases, with 18 bases between the two germline ends. The V gene's germline CDR1 is KGHSH and CDR2 LQKENI. CDR3 length equals 12 residues. The CDR3, as DNA: TGTGCCGGGTCCAAGGGACACGATGAGCAGTACTTC. The encoded protein is CAGSKGHDEQYF.

The genes are TRBV4-2 and TRBJ2-7; TRBD2 matches at 7 bases. Trimming removed 0 bases from V and 7 bases from J; junction bases left unmatched: 9. Looked up from germline, CDR1 is LGHNA and CDR2 is YNFKEQ. This CDR3 contains 15 residues. Here the CDR3 reads CASSQEGTTAQEQYF. The CDR3 DNA follows: TGTGCCAGCAGCCAAGAGGGGACTACGGCTCAGGAGCAGTACTTC.

In DNA, the CDR3 is TGTGCCAGCAGCTTTAAATTGGACTTCACTACCGGGGAGCTGTTTTTT. As protein: CASSFKLDFTTGELFF. The V call is TRBV7-2, the J call TRBJ2-2; D is possibly TRBD2 (5 bases). Germline assignment: CDR1 SGHTA and CDR2 FQGNSA. Between the trimmed V and J ends, which lost 3 bases and 5 bases, there was a span of 16 bases. There are 16 residues in the CDR3.

The chain has TRBV14 and TRBJ2-7; D is unresolved. The CDR3 is 13 residues long. Germline lookup yields CDR1 SGHDN and CDR2 FVKESK. Between the trimmed V and J ends, which lost 1 base and 6 bases, there was a span of 10 bases. The CDR3 loop reads CASSQATSREQYF. CDR3 sequence (DNA): TGTGCCAGCAGCCAAGCGACCTCCCGCGAGCAGTACTTC.

This clone is labeled medium-sized. The chain links TRBV9 to TRBJ2-7, with D hard to call. The CDR3 contains 15 residues. The germline V and J ends were trimmed by 0 bases and 3 bases, with 13 bases remaining between them. CDR1 SGDLS and CDR2 YYNGEE come from the germline V gene. CDR3 nucleotide sequence: TGTGCCAGCAGCGTAGATATGGGATTGGGCTACGAGCAGTACTTC. Translating it yields CASSVDMGLGYEQYF.

This rearrangement joins TRBV19 to TRBJ1-1; a possible D gene is TRBD1 (5 bases). CDR1 is LNHDA, CDR2 SQIVND, per germline (reference sequence). This CDR3 spans 13 amino acids. V lost 0 bases to trimming and J lost 5 bases, with 7 bases between them. For the CDR3, the DNA is TGTGCCAGTAGTATAGAGGGGGGGACTGAAGCTTTCTTT. This codes for CASSIEGGTEAFF.

This clone occurred a few times. The chain carries TRBV9 and TRBJ2-7, with 10 bases fitting TRBD2. Per the germline V gene, CDR1 is SGDLS and CDR2 is YYNGEE. V shed 0 bases and J 3 bases; nucleotides not matched to a gene: 9. The CDR3 runs to 17 residues. The CDR3 protein is CASSVGDGLAAFYEQYF. The CDR3 DNA reads as TGTGCCAGCAGCGTAGGAGATGGACTAGCGGCATTCTACGAGCAGTACTTC.

This sequence joins TRBV6-4 and TRBJ2-2; possibly TRBD1 for D (5 bases). This CDR3 has 14 residues. The germline V and J ends were trimmed by 6 bases and 3 bases, with 11 bases remaining between them. From germline, CDR1 is MRHNA and CDR2 SNTAGT. CDR3 sequence reads: CASSAREHTGELFF. The CDR3 nucleotides read TGTGCCAGCAGCGCCAGGGAACACACCGGGGAGCTGTTTTTT.

The V and J genes are TRBV12-5 and TRBJ2-3; possible D gene TRBD1, 6 bases. Per the germline V gene, CDR1 is LGHNT and CDR2 is FRNRAP. The CDR3 runs 13 residues. Deletions cut 3 bases from V and 4 bases from J, with 8 bases between. CDR3 in DNA: TGTGCTAGTGGTTTCAAGGGGGCAGATACGCAGTATTTT. It encodes CASGFKGADTQYF.

This clone was recorded a few times. The chain joins TRBV28 to TRBJ2-3; 12 bases map to TRBD2. The CDR3 is 20 amino acids. V lost 7 bases, J lost 5 bases, and 22 bases stayed unmatched. Looked up from germline, CDR1 is MDHEN and CDR2 is SYDVKM. The CDR3 sequence is CASTLSWASGRDSRGDTQYF. DNA for the CDR3: TGTGCCAGCACTCTTTCCTGGGCTAGCGGGAGGGATTCTCGGGGAGATACGCAGTATTTT. Full variable domain (outside the CDR3, taken from reference TRBV28 and TRBJ2-3): DVKVTQSSRYLVKRTGEKVFLECVQDMDHENMFWYRQDPGLGLRLIYFSYDVKMKEKGDIPEGYSVSREKKERFSLILESASTNQTSMYLCASTLSWASGRDSRGDTQYFGPGTRLTVL.

This chain uses TRBV3-1 (or the pseudogene TRBV3-2) with TRBJ1-2; no clear D. The length of the CDR3 is 16 residues. V was cut by 0 bases and J by 5 bases, with 16 bases left in between. The germline CDR1 and CDR2 sequences are LGHDT and YNNKEL (reference sequence). The CDR3 sequence: CASSQDRRRASYGYTF. The CDR3, as DNA: TGTGCCAGCAGCCAAGATCGGAGGCGGGCTTCTTATGGCTACACCTTC.

Only a few counts were recorded for this clone. This sequence joins TRBV6-4 and TRBJ2-7, with TRBD2 matching 11 bases. J lost 0 bases, V lost 0 bases, and 7 bases had no gene match. CDR3 length: 18 residues. Germline CDR1 is MRHNA and CDR2 is SNTAGT. The CDR3 is CASSDSTSGRGSSYEQYF. DNA of the CDR3: TGTGCCAGCAGTGACTCAACTAGCGGGAGAGGGAGCTCCTACGAGCAGTACTTC.

This clone was seen a handful of times. The rearrangement joins TRBV19 to TRBJ2-7; D assignment may be TRBD1 or TRBD2 (5 bases each). V shed 3 bases and J shed 1 base, with 13 bases lying between them. This CDR3 has 15 amino acids. Germline CDR1 reads LNHDA; CDR2 reads SQIVND (reference sequence). The CDR3 spells CASSIAAGRSYEQYF. CDR3 bases: TGTGCCAGTAGTATTGCGGCAGGGAGATCCTACGAGCAGTACTTC.

This sequence joins TRBV29-1 and TRBJ1-3; possible D gene TRBD1, 5 bases. The CDR3 extends over 16 amino acids. V lost 6 bases, J lost 0 bases, and 18 bases lay in between. Germline V gives CDR1 SQVTM, CDR2 ANQGSEA. CDR3 in DNA: TGCAGCGTGATAGGGGCCCTGGACCTCTCTGGAAACACCATATATTTT. Amino acid sequence: CSVIGALDLSGNTIYF.

The chain links TRBV11-1 to TRBJ1-2; possibly TRBD1 for D (5 bases). V was clipped by 10 bases and J by 4 bases, with 19 bases between them. Germline V gene sequence: CDR1 SGHAT, CDR2 FQDESV (reference sequence). The CDR3 sequence is 14 residues long. The CDR3 DNA is TGTGCCATCACTTCCGGGACCCAGGCCTATGGCTACACCTTC. As protein: CAITSGTQAYGYTF.